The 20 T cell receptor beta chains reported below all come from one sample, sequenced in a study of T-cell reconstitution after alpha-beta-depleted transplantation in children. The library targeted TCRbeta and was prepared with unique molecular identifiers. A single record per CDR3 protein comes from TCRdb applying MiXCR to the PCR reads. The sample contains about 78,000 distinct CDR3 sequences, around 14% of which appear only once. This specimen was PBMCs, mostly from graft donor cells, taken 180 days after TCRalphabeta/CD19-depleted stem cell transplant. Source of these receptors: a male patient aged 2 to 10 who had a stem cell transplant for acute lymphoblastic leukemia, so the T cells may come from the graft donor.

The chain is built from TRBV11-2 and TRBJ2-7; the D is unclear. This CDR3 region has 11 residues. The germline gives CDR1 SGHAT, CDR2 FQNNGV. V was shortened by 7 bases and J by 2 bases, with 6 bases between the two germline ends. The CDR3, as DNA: TGTGCCAGCACTCGGGCCTACGAGCAGTACTTC. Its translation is CASTRAYEQYF. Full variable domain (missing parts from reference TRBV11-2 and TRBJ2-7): EAGVAQSPRYKIIEKRQSVAFWCNPISGHATLYWYQQILGQGPKLLIQFQNNGVVDDSQLPKDRFSAERLKGVDSTLKIQPAKLEDSAVYLCASTRAYEQYFGPGTRLTVT.

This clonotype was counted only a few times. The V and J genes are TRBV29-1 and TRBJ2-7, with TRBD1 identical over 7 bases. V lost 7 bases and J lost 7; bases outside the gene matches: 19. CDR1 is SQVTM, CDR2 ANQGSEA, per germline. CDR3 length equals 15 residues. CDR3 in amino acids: CSAGTATSLIGEQYF. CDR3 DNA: TGCAGCGCCGGGACAGCCACTTCCCTGATTGGGGAGCAGTACTTC.

The CDR3: CSANRDPLGTEAFF. CDR3 nucleotides: TGCAGTGCTAACCGGGACCCCCTGGGGACTGAAGCTTTCTTT. The chain links TRBV20-1 to TRBJ1-1; D is possibly TRBD1 (5 bases). Germline loops: CDR1 DFQATT, CDR2 SNEGSKA (reference sequence). V was cut by 4 bases and J by 5 bases, with 17 bases left in between. This CDR3 comprises 14 residues.

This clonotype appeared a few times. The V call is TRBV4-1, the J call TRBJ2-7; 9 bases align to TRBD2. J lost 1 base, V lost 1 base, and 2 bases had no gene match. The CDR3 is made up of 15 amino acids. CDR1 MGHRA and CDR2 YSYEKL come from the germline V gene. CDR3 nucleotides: TGCGCCAGCAGCCAAGCTAGCGGGATATCCTACGAGCAGTACTTC. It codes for CASSQASGISYEQYF.

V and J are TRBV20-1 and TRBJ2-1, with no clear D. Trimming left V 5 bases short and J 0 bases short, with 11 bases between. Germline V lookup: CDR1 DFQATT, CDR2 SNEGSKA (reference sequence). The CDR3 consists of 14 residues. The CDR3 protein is CSALPRSSYNEQFF. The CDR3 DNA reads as TGCAGTGCTCTCCCGAGGAGCTCCTACAATGAGCAGTTCTTC.

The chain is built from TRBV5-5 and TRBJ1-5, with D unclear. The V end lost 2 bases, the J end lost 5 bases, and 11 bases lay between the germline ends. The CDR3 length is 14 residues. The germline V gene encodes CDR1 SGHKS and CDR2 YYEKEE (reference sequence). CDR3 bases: TGTGCCAGCAGCTTTATGGGAGCTGATCAGCCCCAGCATTTT. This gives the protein CASSFMGADQPQHF.

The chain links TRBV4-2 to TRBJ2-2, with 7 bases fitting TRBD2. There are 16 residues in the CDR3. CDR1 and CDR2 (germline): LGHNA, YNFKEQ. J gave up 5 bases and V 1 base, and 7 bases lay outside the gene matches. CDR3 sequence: CASSQARGAGTGELFF. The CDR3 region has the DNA TGTGCCAGCAGCCAAGCGCGGGGAGCGGGGACCGGGGAGCTGTTTTTT.

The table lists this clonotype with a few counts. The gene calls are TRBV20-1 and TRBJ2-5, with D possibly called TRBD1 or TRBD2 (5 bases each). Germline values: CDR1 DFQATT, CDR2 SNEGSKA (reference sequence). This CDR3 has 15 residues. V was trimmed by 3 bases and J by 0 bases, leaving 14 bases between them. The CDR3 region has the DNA TGCAGTGCTAGGCCTCCGGGACGAGACCAAGAGACCCAGTACTTC. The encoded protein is CSARPPGRDQETQYF.

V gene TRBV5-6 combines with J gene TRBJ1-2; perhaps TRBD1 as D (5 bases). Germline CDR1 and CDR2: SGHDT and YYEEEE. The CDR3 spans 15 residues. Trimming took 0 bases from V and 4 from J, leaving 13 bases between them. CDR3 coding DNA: TGTGCCAGCAGCTTGGCCTCCGGTAGGGGCTATGGCTACACCTTC. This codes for CASSLASGRGYGYTF.

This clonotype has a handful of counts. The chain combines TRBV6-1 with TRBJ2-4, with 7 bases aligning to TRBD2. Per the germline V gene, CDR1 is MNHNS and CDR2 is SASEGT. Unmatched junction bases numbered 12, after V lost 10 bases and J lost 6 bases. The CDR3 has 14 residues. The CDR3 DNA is TGTGCCATACTCGGGGAGGGACCAATAAACATTCAGTACTTC. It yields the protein CAILGEGPINIQYF.

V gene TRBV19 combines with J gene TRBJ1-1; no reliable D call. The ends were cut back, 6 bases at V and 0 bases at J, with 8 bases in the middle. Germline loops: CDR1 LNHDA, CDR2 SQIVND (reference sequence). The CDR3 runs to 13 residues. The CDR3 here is CASSRTVNTEAFF. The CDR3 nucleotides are TGTGCCAGTAGCAGGACGGTGAACACTGAAGCTTTCTTT.

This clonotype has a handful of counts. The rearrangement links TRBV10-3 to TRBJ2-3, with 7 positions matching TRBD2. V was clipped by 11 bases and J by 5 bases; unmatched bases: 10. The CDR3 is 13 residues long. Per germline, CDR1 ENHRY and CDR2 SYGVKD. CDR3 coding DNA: TGTGCCTCTACGGGGGGAGGAATAGATACGCAGTATTTT. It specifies CASTGGGIDTQYF.

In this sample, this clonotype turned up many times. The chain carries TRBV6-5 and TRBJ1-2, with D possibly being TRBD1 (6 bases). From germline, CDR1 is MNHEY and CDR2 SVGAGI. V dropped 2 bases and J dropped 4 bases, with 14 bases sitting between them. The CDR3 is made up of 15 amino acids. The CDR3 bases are TGTGCCAGCAGTTACCCGACAGGACTTAGCTATGGCTACACCTTC. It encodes CASSYPTGLSYGYTF.

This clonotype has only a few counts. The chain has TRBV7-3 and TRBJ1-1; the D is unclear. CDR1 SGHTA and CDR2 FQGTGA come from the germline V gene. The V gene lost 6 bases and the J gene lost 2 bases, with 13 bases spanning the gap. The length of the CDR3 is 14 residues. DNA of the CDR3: TGTGCCAGCAGTGTCGGATTGCCAAACACTGAAGCTTTCTTT. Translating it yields CASSVGLPNTEAFF.

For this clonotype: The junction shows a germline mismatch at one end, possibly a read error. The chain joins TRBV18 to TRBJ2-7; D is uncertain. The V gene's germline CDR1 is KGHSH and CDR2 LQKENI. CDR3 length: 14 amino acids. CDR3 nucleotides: TGTGCCAGCTCACCCGTTCCCACCTCCCACGAGCAGTACTTC. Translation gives CASSPVPTSHEQYF.

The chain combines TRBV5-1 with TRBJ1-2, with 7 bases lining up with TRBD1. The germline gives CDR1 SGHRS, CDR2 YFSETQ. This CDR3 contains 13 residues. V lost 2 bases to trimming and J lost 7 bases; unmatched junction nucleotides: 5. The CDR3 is CASSFETGTGYTF. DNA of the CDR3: TGCGCCAGCAGCTTCGAGACAGGGACTGGCTACACCTTC.

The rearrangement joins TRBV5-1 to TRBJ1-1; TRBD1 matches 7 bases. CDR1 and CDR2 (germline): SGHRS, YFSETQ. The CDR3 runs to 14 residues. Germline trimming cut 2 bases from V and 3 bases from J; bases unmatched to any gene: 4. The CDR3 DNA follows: TGCGCCAGCAGCTTTTCAGGGGGATACACTGAAGCTTTCTTT. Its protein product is CASSFSGGYTEAFF. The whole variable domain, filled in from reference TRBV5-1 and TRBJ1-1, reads KAGVTQTPRYLIKTRGQQVTLSCSPISGHRSVSWYQQTPGQGLQFLFEYFSETQRNKGNFPGRFSGRQFSNSRSEMNVSTLELGDSALYLCASSFSGGYTEAFFGQGTRLTVV.

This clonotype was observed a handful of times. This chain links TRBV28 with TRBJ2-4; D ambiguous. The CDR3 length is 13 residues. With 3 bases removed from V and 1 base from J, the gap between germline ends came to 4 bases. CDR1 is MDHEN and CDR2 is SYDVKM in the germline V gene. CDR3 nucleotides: TGTGCCAGCAGTTTTTCCGCCAAAAACATTCAGTACTTC. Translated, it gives CASSFSAKNIQYF.

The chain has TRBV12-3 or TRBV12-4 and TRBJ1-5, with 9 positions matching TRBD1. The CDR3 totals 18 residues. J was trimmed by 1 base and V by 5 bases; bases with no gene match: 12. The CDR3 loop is CASSDRGLLAPSNQPQHF. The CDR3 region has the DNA TGTGCCAGCAGTGACAGGGGGTTATTAGCACCCAGCAATCAGCCCCAGCATTTT.

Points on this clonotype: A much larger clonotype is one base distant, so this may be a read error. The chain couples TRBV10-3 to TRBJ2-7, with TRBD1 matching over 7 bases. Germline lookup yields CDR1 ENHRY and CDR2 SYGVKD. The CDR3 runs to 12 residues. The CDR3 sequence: CARGDSYYEQYF. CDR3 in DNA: TGTGCTAGAGGGGACAGCTACTACGAGCAGTACTTC.